The rows below give T cell receptor beta chains drawn from one sample of a study of cytomegalovirus exposure and HLA in healthy donors. Sequencing used immunoSEQ multiplex PCR; TCRdb keeps in-frame clones, though not all of them. The sample yields about 120,000 clones, around 90% seen once. Input material: PBMCs. Receptors were obtained from a woman aged 18-35 years in good health and CMV-seronegative. CDR3s include the opening cysteine and the closing phenylalanine or tryptophan. A D gene is named only where the DNA matches it firmly. Not every row has a clone size; where given, it reads once, few, many or a size class.

clone_size: .
v_call: TRBV5-1
j_call: TRBJ2-7
d_call: TRBD1
cdr3_length: 14
cdr3_nt: TGCGCCAGCAAACCCCGGGACAGGACCTACGAGCAGTACTTC
cdr3_aa: CASKPRDRTYEQYF

clone_size: .
v_call: TRBV27
j_call: TRBJ1-1
d_call: .
cdr3_length: 14
cdr3_nt: TGTGCCAGCAGTTACGTCACCGGGTCCACTGAAGCTTTCTTT
cdr3_aa: CASSYVTGSTEAFF

clone_size: .
v_call: TRBV14
j_call: TRBJ1-6
d_call: .
cdr3_length: 14
cdr3_nt: TGTGCCAGCAGCCCTGACGGACAAAATTCACCCCTCCACTTT
cdr3_aa: CASSPDGQNSPLHF

clone_size: .
v_call: TRBV7-3
j_call: TRBJ2-3
d_call: TRBD2
cdr3_length: 15
cdr3_nt: TGTGCCAGCAGCCCGGGACTAGCGGGAGTAGATACGCAGTATTTT
cdr3_aa: CASSPGLAGVDTQYF

clone_size: .
v_call: TRBV4-3
j_call: TRBJ1-2
d_call: TRBD1
cdr3_length: 14
cdr3_nt: TGCGCCAGCAGCCGAGGACAGGGCTTCTCTGGCTACACCTTC
cdr3_aa: CASSRGQGFSGYTF

clone_size: once
v_call: TRBV18
j_call: TRBJ2-5
d_call: TRBD1
cdr3_length: 14
cdr3_nt: TGTGCCAGCTCAGCGGGACAGGGGTCGGAGACCCAGTACTTC
cdr3_aa: CASSAGQGSETQYF

clone_size: .
v_call: TRBV15
j_call: TRBJ2-7
d_call: .
cdr3_length: 14
cdr3_nt: TGTGCCACCAGCTCGCCCCAGGGGCCCTACGAGCAGTACTTC
cdr3_aa: CATSSPQGPYEQYF

clone_size: .
v_call: TRBV4-3
j_call: TRBJ2-1
d_call: TRBD2
cdr3_length: 17
cdr3_nt: TGCGCCAGCAGCCAAGTAGGCGGGGGGAGCTCCTACAATGAGCAGTTCTTC
cdr3_aa: CASSQVGGGSSYNEQFF

clone_size: .
v_call: TRBV4-2
j_call: TRBJ2-2
d_call: TRBD2
cdr3_length: 18
cdr3_nt: TGTGCCAGCAGCCAAGATTCCTCAGCCGGGGGGGCGACCGGGGAGCTGTTTTTT
cdr3_aa: CASSQDSSAGGATGELFF

clone_size: .
v_call: TRBV5-6
j_call: TRBJ1-5
d_call: .
cdr3_length: 13
cdr3_nt: TGTGCCAGCTCGCGCGACACCCAAGGACCCCAGCATTTT
cdr3_aa: CASSRDTQGPQHF

clone_size: once
v_call: TRBV4-3
j_call: TRBJ1-1
d_call: TRBD1
cdr3_length: 15
cdr3_nt: TGCGCCAGCAGCCAAGATACAGGGGGCACGTCTGAAGCTTTCTTT
cdr3_aa: CASSQDTGGTSEAFF

clone_size: .
v_call: TRBV5-4
j_call: TRBJ2-7
d_call: TRBD1
cdr3_length: 11
cdr3_nt: TGTGCCAGCAGCGCGACAGGGGTGCAGTACTTC
cdr3_aa: CASSATGVQYF

clone_size: .
v_call: TRBV25-1
j_call: TRBJ1-4
d_call: .
cdr3_length: 16
cdr3_nt: TGTGCCAGTGAGGGGATCCGTGGGGGCAGAAATGAAAAACTGTTTTTT
cdr3_aa: CASEGIRGGRNEKLFF

clone_size: .
v_call: TRBV7-2
j_call: TRBJ2-1
d_call: TRBD2
cdr3_length: 18
cdr3_nt: TGTGCCAGCAGCCCGCCGACACAAATAGCGGGAGGGCCAATTGAGCAGTTCTTC
cdr3_aa: CASSPPTQIAGGPIEQFF

clone_size: .
v_call: TRBV4-3
j_call: TRBJ2-3
d_call: .
cdr3_length: 16
cdr3_nt: TGCGCCAGCAGCCTATTTCTGGGGGGAAGCACAGATACGCAGTATTTT
cdr3_aa: CASSLFLGGSTDTQYF

clone_size: .
v_call: TRBV4-2
j_call: TRBJ2-7
d_call: TRBD1
cdr3_length: 16
cdr3_nt: TGTGCCAGCAGCCAGGAACAGGGGCTCCCGTCCTACGAGCAGTACTTC
cdr3_aa: CASSQEQGLPSYEQYF

clone_size: .
v_call: TRBV7-2
j_call: TRBJ2-3
d_call: .
cdr3_length: 15
cdr3_nt: TGTGCCAGCAGCCTCCGGTATGAAAGCACAGATACGCAGTATTTT
cdr3_aa: CASSLRYESTDTQYF

clone_size: few
v_call: TRBV7-9
j_call: TRBJ1-5
d_call: .
cdr3_length: 14
cdr3_nt: TGTGCCAGCAGCCCCCCGCGGAGCAATCAGCCCCAGCATTTT
cdr3_aa: CASSPPRSNQPQHF

clone_size: .
v_call: TRBV6-6
j_call: TRBJ2-3
d_call: .
cdr3_length: 11
cdr3_nt: TGTGCCAGCAGTTTGAGTGATACGCAGTATTTT
cdr3_aa: CASSLSDTQYF

clone_size: .
v_call: TRBV5-1
j_call: TRBJ2-7
d_call: TRBD2
cdr3_length: 20
cdr3_nt: TGCGCCAGCAGCTTGGACGCCCGACTAGCGGGAGTGATGGGGCCCTACGAGCAGTACTTC
cdr3_aa: CASSLDARLAGVMGPYEQYF

clone_size: .
v_call: TRBV9
j_call: TRBJ1-3
d_call: .
cdr3_length: 16
cdr3_nt: TGTGCCAGCAGCCAGATGGACAGCCTCTCTGGAAACACCATATATTTT
cdr3_aa: CASSQMDSLSGNTIYF

clone_size: once
v_call: TRBV28
j_call: TRBJ2-3
d_call: TRBD1
cdr3_length: 17
cdr3_nt: TGTGCCAGCAGTTTAGGAGGACAGGCTGGAGGCACAGATACGCAGTATTTT
cdr3_aa: CASSLGGQAGGTDTQYF

clone_size: .
v_call: TRBV6-5
j_call: TRBJ2-7
d_call: .
cdr3_length: 14
cdr3_nt: TGTGCCAGCAGTTACGGGCAGGGGTCCTACGAGCAGTACTTC
cdr3_aa: CASSYGQGSYEQYF

clone_size: .
v_call: TRBV4-3
j_call: TRBJ2-6
d_call: TRBD2
cdr3_length: 17
cdr3_nt: TGCGCCAGCCATCCTAGCGGGGATTCTTACGGGGCCAACGTCCTGACTTTC
cdr3_aa: CASHPSGDSYGANVLTF

clone_size: .
v_call: TRBV6-4
j_call: TRBJ2-3
d_call: TRBD2
cdr3_length: 15
cdr3_nt: TGTGCCAGCAGTGTCTATCACGAGGGCGGGGGACCCCGGCATTTT
cdr3_aa: CASSVYHEGGGPRHF

clone_size: once
v_call: TRBV2
j_call: TRBJ2-4
d_call: TRBD2
cdr3_length: 12
cdr3_nt: TGTGCCAGCCAGACTAGCGGGGACATTCAGTACTTC
cdr3_aa: CASQTSGDIQYF

clone_size: .
v_call: TRBV4-1
j_call: TRBJ1-5
d_call: TRBD1
cdr3_length: 14
cdr3_nt: TGCGCCAGCAGCCAAGGGACAGGGCGTGCGCCCCAGCATTTT
cdr3_aa: CASSQGTGRAPQHF

clone_size: .
v_call: TRBV2
j_call: TRBJ1-2
d_call: .
cdr3_length: 12
cdr3_nt: TGTGCCAGTTGCCGCGCTAACTATGGCTACACCTTC
cdr3_aa: CASCRANYGYTF

clone_size: .
v_call: TRBV21-1
j_call: TRBJ1-1
d_call: .
cdr3_length: 13
cdr3_nt: TGTGCCAGCAGCCGAGTCGGGGGGGCTGAAGCTTTCTTT
cdr3_aa: CASSRVGGAEAFF

clone_size: few
v_call: TRBV7-9
j_call: TRBJ2-1
d_call: .
cdr3_length: 14
cdr3_nt: TGTGCCAGCAGCCCAGGGGTACGAACGGTAGGGCAGTTCTTC
cdr3_aa: CASSPGVRTVGQFF

clone_size: .
v_call: TRBV4-2
j_call: TRBJ1-1
d_call: .
cdr3_length: 13
cdr3_nt: TGTGCCAGCAGCCCTGTAGGGGTCACTGAAGCTTTCTTT
cdr3_aa: CASSPVGVTEAFF

clone_size: .
v_call: TRBV19
j_call: TRBJ1-2
d_call: TRBD1
cdr3_length: 15
cdr3_nt: TGTGCCAGTAGTATTTCCCCCACAGGGGTCTATGGCTACACCTTC
cdr3_aa: CASSISPTGVYGYTF

clone_size: .
v_call: TRBV23-1
j_call: TRBJ1-3
d_call: TRBD1
cdr3_length: 14
cdr3_nt: TGCGCCAGCAGTCAAGGACAGGAAAGAAACACCATATATTTT
cdr3_aa: CASSQGQERNTIYF

clone_size: .
v_call: TRBV4-3
j_call: TRBJ2-3
d_call: .
cdr3_length: 13
cdr3_nt: TGCGCCAGCAGCCAAGGGGGGCCAGATACGCAGTATTTT
cdr3_aa: CASSQGGPDTQYF

clone_size: .
v_call: TRBV6-5
j_call: TRBJ1-1
d_call: .
cdr3_length: 16
cdr3_nt: TGTGCCAGCAGTTCCCCCCCTGGTCTCCTAGACACTGAAGCTTTCTTT
cdr3_aa: CASSSPPGLLDTEAFF

clone_size: once
v_call: TRBV9
j_call: TRBJ1-4
d_call: .
cdr3_length: 14
cdr3_nt: TGTGCCAGCAGCGTCGGACTGACTAATGAAAAACTGTTTTTT
cdr3_aa: CASSVGLTNEKLFF

clone_size: few
v_call: TRBV10-1
j_call: TRBJ1-2
d_call: .
cdr3_length: 13
cdr3_nt: TGCGCCAGCAGTGAGCGGCGGGAGAGGGGCTACACCTTC
cdr3_aa: CASSERRERGYTF

clone_size: .
v_call: TRBV5-1
j_call: TRBJ2-1
d_call: TRBD2
cdr3_length: 17
cdr3_nt: TGCGCCAGCAGCTTGGACCCCCCAGCGGGGGGGTTGGATGAGCAGTTCTTC
cdr3_aa: CASSLDPPAGGLDEQFF

clone_size: few
v_call: TRBV10-2
j_call: TRBJ2-2
d_call: .
cdr3_length: 14
cdr3_nt: TGCGCCAGCACAAAGGACAGCCACACCGGGGAGCTGTTTTTT
cdr3_aa: CASTKDSHTGELFF

clone_size: .
v_call: TRBV30
j_call: TRBJ1-1
d_call: .
cdr3_length: 13
cdr3_nt: TGTGCCTGGAGCCCCTATCCGGGCACTGAAGCTTTCTTT
cdr3_aa: CAWSPYPGTEAFF